This T cell receptor (beta chain) was observed in a study of T cell repertoires in cytomegalovirus infection. In the study overall: Carrying CMV and the relevant HLA type showed in public TCR beta signatures.

This clonotype was recorded at least ten times. What it binds is not known. Germline assignment: CDR1 SGHVS and CDR2 FQNEAQ. Trimming stripped 5 bases from V and 3 bases from J, with 10 bases between. This CDR3 spans 13 amino acids. Findings and caveats of the study: Individuals carrying CMV plus the relevant HLA were identified by cumulative frequency of public TCR beta families.

MiXCR, run by TCRdb on the reads, gives a single entry per CDR3 protein. The sample records about 300,000 distinct CDR3 sequences, about 9.2% being singletons. V is TRBV7-8 and J is TRBJ1-1; tentatively, D is TRBD1 (5 bases). The receptor comes from a human donor in good health (CMV status not recorded). Some clones in this sample may be carry-over from other donors' samples. Sequencing used PBMCs. CDR3 bases: TGTGCCAGCAGCCTAAGACAGTACACTGAAGCTTTCTTT. Its translation is CASSLRQYTEAFF.